This TCR beta chain derives from a study of ipilimumab plus nivolumab after autologous stem cell transplantation. Libraries were prepared by immunoSEQ multiplex PCR; TCRdb keeps only in-frame clonotypes and omits some of them. The data show some 9,800 clones, with over 60% seen just once and around 21% held by the top ten. As for this clone: The antigen is undetermined.

The CDR3 contains 15 residues. CDR1 is MNHEY and CDR2 is SMNVEV in the germline V gene (reference sequence). V lost 0 bases, J lost 5 bases, and 10 bases lay in between. Findings of the study overall: The authors say TCR, Treg and microbiome findings warrant further study.

The sequence derives from a female donor with multiple myeloma. The source was PBMCs, collected in a trial of ipilimumab plus nivolumab as post-transplant consolidation. This chain uses TRBV27 with TRBJ1-4; D may be TRBD1 (5 bases). The CDR3 sequence is CASSLSDSDNEKLFF. For the CDR3, the DNA is TGTGCCAGCAGTTTATCCGACAGTGACAATGAAAAACTGTTTTTT.